Included here is one TCR beta chain sequence, with context. Its antigen is unknown. Qualities for individual bases were not recorded, and no much larger clone is one base off. Collaborating institutions collected whole blood in K2EDTA tubes following their own protocols. For TCRbeta analysis, collaborators shipped samples as frozen whole blood, isolated PBMCs, or DNA extracted from either of those sample types. The germline V gene yields WSHSY for CDR1 and SAAADI for CDR2. Counted from cysteine to phenylalanine, this CDR3 has 15 amino acids. Only the CDR3 part of the read is kept: 45 bases, read in frame from the first base. Trimming at the junction amounts to 3 bases on V and 3 bases on J, and the germline ends lie 14 bases apart. TCRbeta CDR3 regions were amplified from genomic DNA by means of the immunoSEQ Assay, a bias-controlled multiplex PCR. The source study handled its data this way. The number of nucleated cells in each sample was estimated by amplification of reference gene primers within the assay. Sequence reads were collapsed and filtered to measure the absolute abundance of every unique TCRbeta CDR3 rearrangement. For each sample, productive Simpson clonality was calculated by taking the square root of Simpson's diversity index across productive rearrangements. The immuneACCESS repertoire file appears here via TCRdb, limited to in-frame rearrangements. These files lack a portion of the clones; in checked studies, under half of the deficit traces to unresolved V genes, and the cause of the others is not known. V and J calls and clone size come straight from that table; D and trimming were deduced from the DNA. This sample has some 49,000 clones in its table, and approximately 85% of those were observed once. More than 2.5% of the sample is held by the ten biggest clonotypes.

This sample was taken from a study of blood T cell repertoires in COVID-19 (dated by TCRdb to the early 2020s). Some background on the complete study: Samples from collaborators originated in the United States, Italy and Spain and spanned both the acute and convalescent phases of COVID-19. Subjects who had been exposed to COVID-19, were actively infected with it, or had recovered from it provided the deeply sampled blood TCRbeta repertoires that made up the dataset. Sample metadata almost always included a de-identified subject ID, COVID-19 status, age in years and sex. Where available, HLA class I and class II types were taken from metadata supplied by the sample provider and were not determined by assay-based typing. The material from the prospective study consisted of cDNA or gDNA derived from T cells, B-cell-depleted T cells, or PBMCs. The repertoires were released in a freely available public database meant as a resource for research on the immune response to SARS-CoV-2. Samples came from the ongoing ImmuneRACE study (first 160 participants) plus 1,254 subjects from 6 global collaborators. What the research found in general, with its limitations: The quantity of clinical and demographic metadata differed by source and by participant and was supplied without curation.

This clonotype originated in a woman aged 60-70 years with acute or convalescent COVID-19. Sequences were obtained from peripheral blood. This sequence uses TRBV10-2 and TRBJ1-1; no D gene is confidently identified. The CDR3 loop reads CASSDFRVSDTEAFF. Read as DNA, the sequence is TGCGCCAGCAGTGACTTCCGGGTTTCGGACACTGAAGCTTTCTTT.